A single sample gave rise to the 2 T cell receptor beta chains below, sequenced in a study of shared clonotypes between healthy human individuals. TCRdb's table, derived via immunoSEQ multiplex PCR, lists solely in-frame clones and lacks some. The profile shows about 1.5 million clones, around 98% of them singletons. Material for sequencing was naive CD4+ T cells sorted from blood. Documented subset: CD45RA+ positively selected. The receptors stem from a man aged 25 to 40 in good health.

The chain combines TRBV29-1 with TRBJ2-5; D gene unclear. Germline CDR1 is SQVTM and CDR2 is ANQGSEA. The CDR3 totals 14 residues. V lost 4 bases, J lost 0 bases, and 12 bases lay in between. Here the CDR3 DNA reads TGCAGCGTTGCCTCCAGACTGTACCAAGAGACCCAGTACTTC. Its protein product is CSVASRLYQETQYF.

The rearrangement uses TRBV28 and TRBJ1-4; 9 nucleotides agree with TRBD1. Germline V gene data show CDR1 as MDHEN and CDR2 as SYDVKM. With 4 bases clipped from V and 0 bases from J, the junction kept 6 bases outside the gene matches. The CDR3 sequence is 17 residues long. The CDR3 protein is CASSSTGGDATNEKLFF. The CDR3 DNA is TGTGCCAGCAGTTCTACAGGGGGCGATGCAACTAATGAAAAACTGTTTTTT.